This T cell receptor beta chain comes out of a study of blood T cell repertoires in COVID-19. About the study: There were acute and convalescent COVID-19 samples, and they came from the United States, Italy and Spain. In each case, the material was cDNA or gDNA derived from T cells, B-cell-depleted T cells, or PBMCs.

Authors' methods: Estimated nucleated cell counts came from reference gene primer amplification. Assay used: immunoSEQ multiplex PCR; TCRdb lists only in-frame clones, some missing. D and trimming were read from the DNA, whereas the V and J calls and clone size are those reported in that table. The sample holds fewer than 300,000 clones; around 89% are singletons and the top ten take around 0.98%. This clone was recorded only once. The CDR3 extends over 16 amino acids. Germline assignment: CDR1 MNHEY and CDR2 SMNVEV (reference sequence). Trimming took 5 bases from V and 2 from J, leaving 17 bases between them.

Material: peripheral blood. The TCR sequence derives from a woman aged 40 to 55 who had recovered from COVID-19. The chain carries TRBV27 and TRBJ2-3; D is uncertain. This CDR3 is CASSPPPAPTTDTQYF. CDR3 bases: TGTGCCAGCAGTCCCCCTCCTGCGCCAACCACAGATACGCAGTATTTT.